The 18 T cell receptor beta chains reported below all come from one sample, sequenced in a study of beta chain features in type 1 diabetes. Sequenced material consisted of expressed TCRB transcripts (all of the isolated RNA was reverse transcribed). The protocol was immunoSEQ multiplex PCR, while the TCRdb copy is restricted to in-frame clones and leaves out a portion. This sample carries 430,000 or so clones, approximately 10% of them seen once, and the ten largest clones take 0.035% to 0.05%. The sequenced sample consisted of naive CD4+ T cells from blood. All receptors come from a woman aged 18-29 years in good health.

The chain employs TRBV14 and TRBJ2-1, with a possible D match to TRBD2 (5 bases). This CDR3 has 16 residues. Trimming took off 3 bases at V and 0 bases at J, with 12 bases between the two ends. The germline V gene has CDR1 SGHDN and CDR2 FVKESK. The DNA for the CDR3 is TGTGCCAGCAGCCACTTTCGAGGGCTCTCCTACAATGAGCAGTTCTTC. Amino acids: CASSHFRGLSYNEQFF.

The sample holds many counts of this clone. The CDR3 DNA reads as TGCGCCAGCAGTCCGGGGGAGAGGTGTGATGAGCAGTTCTTC. It yields the protein CASSPGERCDEQFF. The chain has TRBV23-1 and TRBJ2-1; D might be TRBD2 (6 bases). TRBV23-1 is an open reading frame whose function is uncertain. V lost 4 bases and J 8 bases, leaving 15 bases between the germline ends. The CDR3 has 14 residues.

This clone occurred a few times. V is TRBV5-1 and J is TRBJ2-1, with 12 bases fitting TRBD2. The V and J ends lost 1 base and 6 bases, in that order; junction bases with no gene match: 5. Germline assignment: CDR1 SGHRS and CDR2 YFSETQ. The CDR3 is made up of 16 amino acids. CDR3 in DNA: TGCGCCAGCAGCTTGTTGGGGACTAGCGGGCTCAATGAGCAGTTCTTC. It encodes CASSLLGTSGLNEQFF.

The chain recombines TRBV28 with TRBJ2-7; weak D call: TRBD1 (6 bases). CDR1 is MDHEN and CDR2 is SYDVKM in the germline V gene. Trimming left V 5 bases short and J 9 bases short, with 17 bases between. The CDR3 covers 13 residues. The CDR3 nucleotides read TGTGCCAGCAGTCCGAGACAGGACTCTGGGCAGTACGTC. Amino acids: CASSPRQDSGQYV.

The rearrangement links TRBV7-2 to TRBJ2-7, with a tentative D call TRBD1 (5 bases). The CDR3 has 14 residues. Trimming took off 5 bases at V and 6 bases at J, with 17 bases between the two ends. CDR1 and CDR2 (germline): SGHTA, FQGNSA. The CDR3 coding sequence is TGTGCCAGCAGCGCCCCGACAGTTCTCGCCGAGCAGTACTTC. As protein: CASSAPTVLAEQYF.

This clone came up a few times. This chain links TRBV20-1 with TRBJ1-1; the D is unclear. The CDR3 has 11 residues. V was pared by 5 bases and J by 7 bases, with 11 bases between. CDR1 is DFQATT, CDR2 SNEGSKA, per germline (reference sequence). For the CDR3, the DNA is TGCAGTGCTTCAAGGGCGGATGAAGCTTTCTTT. Its translation: CSASRADEAFF.

The chain couples TRBV2 to TRBJ1-4; D remains ambiguous. The CDR3 has 13 amino acids. Looked up from germline, CDR1 is SNHLY and CDR2 is FYNNEI. V was clipped by 4 bases and J by 8 bases, with 11 bases between them. In DNA form, the CDR3 reads TGTGCCAGCAGTGCCGGGGAGAGCGAAAAACTGTTTTTT. Translated: CASSAGESEKLFF.

CDR3 in DNA: TGCGCCAGCAGCTTGTCTTTCAATGAGCAGTTCTTC. Protein sequence: CASSLSFNEQFF. The V call is TRBV5-1, the J call TRBJ2-1, with D hard to call. V was clipped by 1 base and J by 6 bases, with 5 bases between them. Germline CDR1 SGHRS, CDR2 YFSETQ. The CDR3 spans 12 residues.

For the CDR3, the DNA is TGTGCCAGCAGCCGGGACAGGGTGGTGAACGAGCAGTACTTC. This sequence encodes CASSRDRVVNEQYF. The chain links TRBV27 to TRBJ2-7; 9 bases align to TRBD1. The germline V gene encodes CDR1 MNHEY and CDR2 SMNVEV (reference sequence). V shed 6 bases, J shed 5 bases, and the junction held 8 bases outside the gene matches. This CDR3 has 14 residues.

This clone was seen only a few times. The chain recombines TRBV14 with TRBJ1-1; D uncertain. The CDR3 is made up of 13 amino acids. Germline assignment: CDR1 SGHDN and CDR2 FVKESK. V was pared by 0 bases and J by 1 base, with 3 bases between. The CDR3 here is CASSQDENTEAFF. The DNA for the CDR3 is TGTGCCAGCAGCCAAGATGAGAACACTGAAGCTTTCTTT. Using reference TRBV14 and TRBJ1-1 for the parts outside the CDR3, the full variable domain is EAGVTQFPSHSVIEKGQTVTLRCDPISGHDNLYWYRRVMGKEIKFLLHFVKESKQDESGMPNNRFLAERTGGTYSTLKVQPAELEDSGVYFCASSQDENTEAFFGQGTRLTVV.

This clone was seen more than once but under ten times. The J gene is TRBJ2-7, the V gene TRBV7-2, with 11 bases that match TRBD2. This CDR3 spans 19 amino acids. V lost 1 base and J lost 0; bases outside the gene matches: 11. Germline V gene sequence: CDR1 SGHTA, CDR2 FQGNSA. As DNA, the CDR3 is TGTGCCAGCAGCTTAGGACTAGCGGGGATGTTATTAAGCTCCTACGAGCAGTACTTC. Its translation is CASSLGLAGMLLSSYEQYF.

This clone was recorded a few times. The rearrangement joins TRBV5-1 to TRBJ2-6; tentatively, D is TRBD1 (6 bases). Trimming took off 4 bases at V and 9 bases at J, with 14 bases between the two ends. CDR3 length equals 14 residues. CDR1 and CDR2 from the germline V gene are SGHRS and YFSETQ. The CDR3 region has the DNA TGCGCCAGCAGCCTCTCGGAACAGGGCAACGTCCTGACTTTC. Amino acid sequence: CASSLSEQGNVLTF.

The chain has TRBV2 and TRBJ2-5, with D perhaps TRBD1 (6 bases). CDR1 and CDR2 from the germline V gene are SNHLY and FYNNEI. The length of the CDR3 is 14 residues. V lost 8 bases to trimming and J lost 5 bases, with 18 bases between them. This CDR3 reads CASDLTGLDETQYF. In DNA, the CDR3 is TGTGCCAGCGACTTAACAGGGTTAGACGAGACCCAGTACTTC.

The CDR3 region has the DNA TGTGCCAGCAGCGGACAGGGAACATCTGATACGCAGTATTTT. Its protein product is CASSGQGTSDTQYF. The rearrangement uses TRBV2 and TRBJ2-3; the match to TRBD1 covers 8 bases. This CDR3 comprises 14 residues. Germline-derived CDR1 and CDR2 are SNHLY and FYNNEI. V lost 6 bases to trimming and J lost 6 bases; unmatched junction nucleotides: 8.

The chain joins TRBV29-1 to TRBJ2-3; D remains unclear. Germline CDR1 is SQVTM and CDR2 is ANQGSEA. V lost 7 bases and J 5 bases, leaving 10 bases between the germline ends. The CDR3 is 11 residues long. CDR3 amino acids: CSADRLDTQYF. The CDR3 nucleotides are TGCAGCGCTGACCGTCTAGATACGCAGTATTTT.

The chain uses TRBV30 and TRBJ2-2; 11 bases are shared with TRBD1. The CDR3 extends over 16 amino acids. The junction had 3 bases not matched to a gene; V was cut back by 2 bases and J by 1 base. From germline, CDR1 is GTSNPN and CDR2 SVGIG (reference sequence). CDR3 amino acids: CAWSSDRGLNTGELFF. For the CDR3, the DNA is TGTGCCTGGAGTTCGGACAGGGGGCTGAACACCGGGGAGCTGTTTTTT.

The chain combines TRBV10-3 with TRBJ1-6, with 9 bases aligning to TRBD1. The CDR3 contains 14 residues. Germline V gives CDR1 ENHRY, CDR2 SYGVKD. After removal of 6 bases from V and 10 bases from J, the junction contained 7 bases not matched to a gene. CDR3 bases: TGTGCCATCAGATCCGGGACAGGGAACTCACCCCTCCACTTT. Translated: CAIRSGTGNSPLHF.

This clone came up a few times. The chain joins TRBV5-1 to TRBJ2-6; D gene ambiguous. Germline V gene data show CDR1 as SGHRS and CDR2 as YFSETQ. Trimming pared 0 bases from V and 0 bases from J, leaving 7 bases between. The length of the CDR3 is 16 residues. In DNA form, the CDR3 reads TGCGCCAGCAGCTTGGCCCCAAGCTCTGGGGCCAACGTCCTGACTTTC. Translation gives CASSLAPSSGANVLTF.